A selection of T cell receptor beta chains follows, all from one sample in a study of blood T cell repertoires in COVID-19. TCRdb keeps only in-frame clones here, not all; method: immunoSEQ multiplex PCR. The sample has 65,000 to 90,000 clones, around 89% seen once. The sequenced material came from peripheral blood. The receptors derive from a man aged 45 to 65 with acute or convalescent COVID-19. The CDR3 runs from the conserved cysteine through the conserved F or W. The D gene is left open where the match is weak. Clone size is shown for a subset of rows, as once, few, many or a class of expanded clone.

D	J	V	size	CDR3	DNA
TRBD1	TRBJ2-5	TRBV30	.	CAAVQGAGETQYF	TGTGCTGCGGTGCAGGGGGCGGGAGAGACCCAGTACTTC
.	TRBJ1-1	TRBV4-1	.	CASRGPLRGTEAFF	TGCGCCAGCAGGGGGCCTTTAAGGGGCACTGAAGCTTTCTTT
.	TRBJ2-5	TRBV20-1	.	CSASITGNSETQYF	TGCAGTGCTAGTATAACAGGGAATTCGGAGACCCAGTACTTC
.	TRBJ1-2	TRBV3-1/TRBV3-2	.	CASSRGTGFNYGYTF	TGTGCCAGCAGCCGCGGGACTGGCTTCAACTATGGCTACACCTTC
.	TRBJ2-5	TRBV5-1	.	CASSGLNQETQYF	TGCGCCAGCAGCGGACTAAACCAAGAGACCCAGTACTTC
.	TRBJ1-5	TRBV9	.	CASSAQGRWDQPQHF	TGTGCCAGCAGCGCCCAAGGGAGGTGGGATCAGCCCCAGCATTTT
.	TRBJ1-1	TRBV5-5	few	CASSLAVQMNTEAFF	TGTGCCAGCAGCTTGGCAGTTCAAATGAACACTGAAGCTTTCTTT
.	TRBJ1-3	TRBV19	.	CASIFSGTGNTIYF	TGTGCCAGTATTTTCTCGGGGACTGGAAACACCATATATTTT
.	TRBJ1-2	TRBV10-1	.	CARLLQGENYGYTF	TGCGCCAGACTTCTACAGGGTGAGAACTATGGCTACACCTTC
TRBD1	TRBJ1-4	TRBV7-2	.	CASSVTGGVNEKLFF	TGTGCCAGCAGCGTCACAGGGGGCGTTAATGAAAAACTGTTTTTT
TRBD2	TRBJ2-3	TRBV18	.	CASSPPLAGVDTQYF	TGTGCCAGCTCACCACCGCTAGCGGGGGTAGATACGCAGTATTTT
.	TRBJ2-7	TRBV2	.	CASSQGWGVLGQYF	TGTGCCAGCAGCCAGGGATGGGGGGTCCTCGGGCAGTACTTC
TRBD2	TRBJ2-3	TRBV3-1/TRBV3-2	.	CASSQASGWGTDTQYF	TGTGCCAGCAGCCAAGCTAGCGGTTGGGGCACAGATACGCAGTATTTT
.	TRBJ1-2	TRBV9	.	CASSVAGTNYGYTF	TGTGCCAGCAGCGTAGCAGGGACTAACTATGGCTACACCTTC
TRBD1	TRBJ1-1	TRBV27	.	CASSRQGRTEAFF	TGTGCCAGCAGTCGACAGGGGCGCACTGAAGCTTTCTTT
.	TRBJ1-5	TRBV5-4	.	CASSNHQGGQPQHF	TGTGCCAGCAGCAACCACCAGGGAGGTCAGCCCCAGCATTTT
TRBD2	TRBJ2-1	TRBV7-6	.	CASSRGGPLYNEQFF	TGTGCCAGCAGCCGCGGGGGGCCTCTTTACAATGAGCAGTTCTTC
.	TRBJ2-1	TRBV6-4	.	CASRGGRGDEQFF	TGTGCCAGCAGGGGGGGGCGAGGAGATGAGCAGTTCTTC
TRBD1	TRBJ2-3	TRBV7-6	.	CASSSSLGQRLSDTQYF	TGTGCCAGCAGCTCGAGTTTGGGACAGAGGCTCTCAGATACGCAGTATTTT
.	TRBJ1-1	TRBV6-5	once	CAVKEVNTEAFF	TGTGCCGTCAAGGAGGTGAACACTGAAGCTTTCTTT
.	TRBJ1-1	TRBV2	.	CASKFNEDTEAFF	TGTGCCAGCAAGTTCAACGAGGACACTGAAGCTTTCTTT
.	TRBJ1-2	TRBV19	.	CASSIRGIYGYTF	TGTGCCAGTAGTATCCGGGGAATCTATGGCTACACCTTC
.	TRBJ1-3	TRBV29-1	few	CSVEDPWGRDGNTIYF	TGCAGCGTTGAAGACCCTTGGGGGCGCGATGGAAACACCATATATTTT
.	TRBJ1-4	TRBV5-1	.	CASSQSEQGANEKLFF	TGCGCCAGCAGCCAGTCCGAGCAGGGTGCTAATGAAAAACTGTTTTTT
TRBD1	TRBJ2-2	TRBV6-5	few	CASSIRGPGGELFF	TGTGCCAGCAGTATCAGGGGGCCGGGCGGGGAGCTGTTTTTT
.	TRBJ1-1	TRBV6-5	.	CASSQAQSGTEAFF	TGTGCCAGCAGCCAAGCCCAATCCGGCACTGAAGCTTTCTTT
TRBD1	TRBJ1-1	TRBV15	.	CATSSGTGRNTEAFF	TGTGCCACCAGCAGTGGGACAGGGCGGAACACTGAAGCTTTCTTT
TRBD1	TRBJ1-2	TRBV15	.	CATSKRQGNYGYTF	TGTGCCACCAGCAAACGACAGGGAAACTATGGCTACACCTTC
TRBD1	TRBJ1-2	TRBV6-6	.	CASTDRDNGRYGYTF	TGTGCCAGCACCGACAGGGACAACGGACGTTATGGCTACACCTTC
TRBD1	TRBJ2-7	TRBV5-1	.	CASRQGTEESRRYF	TGCGCCAGCAGACAGGGGACGGAAGAGAGCAGGCGGTACTTC
.	TRBJ1-1	TRBV12-3/TRBV12-4	.	CASSLAGDTEAFF	TGTGCCAGCAGTTTAGCCGGGGACACTGAAGCTTTCTTT
.	TRBJ2-5	TRBV6-5	.	CASTPRGGETQYF	TGTGCCAGCACCCCCAGGGGAGGGGAGACCCAGTACTTC
.	TRBJ2-3	TRBV11-2	.	CASSFGLATDTQYF	TGTGCCAGCAGCTTCGGACTGGCCACAGATACGCAGTATTTT
.	TRBJ2-2	TRBV18	.	CASSPPLGSAGELFF	TGTGCCAGCTCACCACCTCTAGGTTCGGCCGGGGAGCTGTTTTTT
TRBD2	TRBJ2-7	TRBV10-3	.	CAIRPGTSYSYEQYF	TGTGCCATCAGACCCGGGACTAGTTACTCCTACGAGCAGTACTTC